A selection of T cell receptor beta chains follows, all from one sample in a study of OX40 agonist ivuxolimab in advanced cancers. The method was immunoSEQ multiplex PCR; TCRdb's version includes in-frame clones alone and lacks a portion of them. The sample consists of roughly 87,000 clones, about 90% of them appearing once. The specimen was CD4+ or CD8+ T cells sorted from blood, collected in a trial of the OX40 agonist ivuxolimab. These receptors originate from an adult with an advanced solid tumor such as melanoma, head and neck, liver or kidney cancer. CDR3s include the opening cysteine and the closing phenylalanine or tryptophan. Each record gives: CDR3 length, V gene, J gene, D gene, clone size, CDR3 protein, CDR3 DNA. A D gene is named only where the DNA matches it firmly. Rows may omit the clone size; those that give it use once, few, many or a size class.

18	TRBV9	TRBJ2-1	-	-	CASSVGLGSGGPYNEQFF	TGTGCCAGCAGCGTAGGATTGGGCAGCGGAGGGCCCTACAATGAGCAGTTCTTC
12	TRBV28	TRBJ2-3	-	-	CASSFPEGTQYF	TGTGCCAGCAGTTTTCCGGAAGGTACGCAGTATTTT
15	TRBV6-5	TRBJ2-7	-	once	CASSSGSAPYYEQYF	TGTGCCAGCAGTTCCGGGTCAGCTCCCTACTACGAGCAGTACTTC
15	TRBV6-5	TRBJ2-1	-	once	CASSYGRAPYNEQFF	TGTGCCAGCAGTTACGGCAGGGCCCCCTACAATGAGCAGTTCTTC
15	TRBV13	TRBJ1-1	-	-	CASSLGPGVGTEAFF	TGTGCCAGCAGCTTAGGCCCGGGGGTCGGCACTGAAGCTTTCTTT
16	TRBV9	TRBJ2-1	TRBD2	-	CASSVDGSGGLDEQFF	TGTGCCAGCAGCGTAGATGGTAGCGGGGGGCTCGATGAGCAGTTCTTC
13	TRBV7-3	TRBJ2-1	-	-	CASSLRSRHEQFF	TGTGCCAGCAGCTTAAGGAGCCGCCATGAGCAGTTCTTC
19	TRBV7-6	TRBJ2-2	-	-	CASSFRVRTANPNTGELFF	TGTGCCAGCAGCTTTAGGGTTCGGACAGCTAACCCGAACACCGGGGAGCTGTTTTTT
13	TRBV27	TRBJ1-2	TRBD1	-	CASSTTGLDGYTF	TGTGCCAGCAGCACGACAGGGTTAGATGGCTACACCTTC
13	TRBV28	TRBJ1-2	-	-	CASSLVRDYGYTF	TGTGCCAGCAGTTTAGTCAGGGACTATGGCTACACCTTC
14	TRBV6-5	TRBJ2-5	TRBD2	-	CASSYGGGQYTQYF	TGTGCCAGCAGTTATGGCGGGGGGCAGTACACCCAGTACTTC
17	TRBV28	TRBJ2-1	-	-	CASSERGKGFSYNEQFF	TGTGCCAGCAGTGAAAGGGGCAAAGGATTCTCCTACAATGAGCAGTTCTTC
13	TRBV19	TRBJ2-2	-	-	CASSWQVTGELFF	TGTGCCAGTAGTTGGCAGGTCACCGGGGAGCTGTTTTTT